These 21 T cell receptor beta chains were sequenced from one sample in a study of cytomegalovirus exposure and HLA in healthy donors. Using immunoSEQ multiplex PCR, the repertoire was profiled, and TCRdb retains in-frame clones only, with some absent. Of about 74,000 clones detected, around 94% appear once; the ten largest clones hold approximately 1.5%. The sample comprised PBMCs. These receptors all come from a man aged 18 to 35 in good health and CMV-seropositive.

The genes are TRBV4-2 and TRBJ2-1; 12 nucleotides agree with TRBD2. With 1 base clipped from V and 7 bases from J, the junction kept 8 bases outside the gene matches. Germline CDR1 LGHNA, CDR2 YNFKEQ. This CDR3 is 17 amino acids long. Here the CDR3 DNA reads TGTGCCAGCAGCCAAGGACTAGCGGGAGACCAGGGAAATGAGCAGTTCTTC. This gives the protein CASSQGLAGDQGNEQFF.

The rearrangement links TRBV6-6 to TRBJ2-1; 13 positions agree with TRBD2. This CDR3 is built from 16 residues. With 2 bases clipped from V and 6 bases from J, the junction kept 4 bases outside the gene matches. Looked up from germline, CDR1 is MNHNY and CDR2 is SVGAGI (reference sequence). This chain's CDR3 is CASSYGRLAGGNEQFF. Here the CDR3 DNA reads TGTGCCAGCAGTTACGGGAGACTAGCGGGAGGCAATGAGCAGTTCTTC.

The V gene is TRBV4-1, the J gene TRBJ2-7; TRBD1 matches at 8 bases. V was clipped by 1 base and J by 7 bases; unmatched bases: 9. This CDR3 is 15 amino acids long. CDR1 and CDR2 from the germline V gene are MGHRA and YSYEKL. In DNA, the CDR3 is TGCGCCAGCAGCCAAGTGACAGGGGATGATGGGGAGCAGTACTTC. The encoded protein is CASSQVTGDDGEQYF.

The chain is built from TRBV7-6 and TRBJ2-4, with a weak D call TRBD2 (6 bases). V was pared by 5 bases and J by 3 bases, with 23 bases between. CDR3 length: 18 amino acids. Germline assignment: CDR1 SGHVS and CDR2 FNYEAQ. CDR3 region: CASSPGTLLGDFKNIQYF. Here the CDR3 DNA reads TGTGCCAGCAGCCCCGGGACTCTCTTGGGGGACTTCAAAAACATTCAGTACTTC.

This chain uses TRBV5-6 with TRBJ2-1; 8 bases fit TRBD2. The germline gives CDR1 SGHDT, CDR2 YYEEEE. The CDR3 sequence is 15 residues long. Trimming took 5 bases from V and 1 from J; bases not matched to a gene: 5. The CDR3 bases are TGTGCCAGCAGACAAAGACTAGCGTCCTACAATGAGCAGTTCTTC. Translation gives CASRQRLASYNEQFF.

This chain joins TRBV5-1 and TRBJ1-3, with a weak D call TRBD1 (6 bases). Germline loops: CDR1 SGHRS, CDR2 YFSETQ. This CDR3 is 14 amino acids long. Trimming cost V 5 bases and J 4 bases, with 13 bases left between them. CDR3 loop: CASSDIQGGNTIYF. The CDR3 region has the DNA TGCGCCAGCAGTGACATACAGGGAGGAAACACCATATATTTT. Using reference TRBV5-1 and TRBJ1-3 for the parts outside the CDR3, the full variable domain is KAGVTQTPRYLIKTRGQQVTLSCSPISGHRSVSWYQQTPGQGLQFLFEYFSETQRNKGNFPGRFSGRQFSNSRSEMNVSTLELGDSALYLCASSDIQGGNTIYFGEGSWLTVV.

The rearrangement links TRBV28 to TRBJ1-2, with 8 bases that match TRBD1. V lost 1 base and J lost 1; bases outside the gene matches: 5. The CDR3 is made up of 16 amino acids. The V gene's germline CDR1 is MDHEN and CDR2 SYDVKM. The CDR3 is CASSLYRGGINYGYTF. CDR3 coding DNA: TGTGCCAGCAGTTTATACAGGGGGGGGATTAACTATGGCTACACCTTC.

The rearrangement uses TRBV25-1 and TRBJ2-3; 9 positions agree with TRBD1. Germline CDR1 is MGHDK and CDR2 is SYGVNS. This CDR3 has 13 residues. Trimming at V came to 4 bases and at J to 4 bases, leaving 0 bases not matched to a gene. The chain's CDR3 is CASSGQGADTQYF. CDR3 in DNA: TGTGCCAGCAGTGGACAGGGGGCAGATACGCAGTATTTT.

The V and J genes are TRBV12-5 and TRBJ2-3; 12 positions agree with TRBD2. Trimming took 5 bases from V and 5 from J; bases not matched to a gene: 5. The germline CDR1 and CDR2 sequences are LGHNT and FRNRAP. The CDR3 loop spans 15 amino acids. CDR3 residues: CASGKSGLAGDTQYF. The DNA of the CDR3 is TGTGCTAGTGGTAAATCGGGACTAGCGGGAGATACGCAGTATTTT.

J is TRBJ2-1 and V is TRBV7-3, with a possible D match to TRBD2 (5 bases). The germline CDR1 and CDR2 sequences are SGHTA and FQGTGA. The CDR3 contains 12 residues. Trimming left V 5 bases short and J 8 bases short, with 10 bases between. CDR3 DNA sequence: TGTGCCAGCAGCCCTACTAGGGATGAGCAGTTCTTC. This translates into CASSPTRDEQFF.

The genes are TRBV28 and TRBJ2-1; D perhaps matches TRBD2 (5 bases). V lost 0 bases and J lost 0, with 9 bases in between. Germline lookup yields CDR1 MDHEN and CDR2 SYDVKM. The CDR3 loop spans 16 amino acids. CDR3 nucleotides: TGTGCCAGCAGTTTATGGGGAGAGGGCTCCTACAATGAGCAGTTCTTC. Its protein is CASSLWGEGSYNEQFF.

In this sample, this clone turned up once. CDR3 coding DNA: TGTGCCAGCAGCGTGCAGGGCGGTGAAAAACTGTTTTTT. It encodes CASSVQGGEKLFF. This chain joins TRBV9 and TRBJ1-4; a weak D match, TRBD1 (5 bases). V lost 2 bases, J lost 7 bases, and 9 bases lay in between. Germline V lookup: CDR1 SGDLS, CDR2 YYNGEE. The CDR3 runs 13 residues.

This chain uses TRBV19 with TRBJ1-5; D call uncertain. The CDR3 spans 13 residues. The V gene's germline CDR1 is LNHDA and CDR2 SQIVND (reference sequence). Trimming took 7 bases from V and 2 from J, leaving 9 bases between them. The CDR3 region has the DNA TGTGCCAGTAAGAACCCGGGCAATCAGCCCCAGCATTTT. It specifies CASKNPGNQPQHF. The whole variable domain, remainder taken from reference TRBV19 and TRBJ1-5, is DGGITQSPKYLFRKEGQNVTLSCEQNLNHDAMYWYRQDPGQGLRLIYYSQIVNDFQKGDIAEGYSVSREKKESFPLTVTSAQKNPTAFYLCASKNPGNQPQHFGDGTRLSIL.

The V gene is TRBV11-2, the J gene TRBJ2-2, with 8 bases lining up with TRBD2. Germline lookup yields CDR1 SGHAT and CDR2 FQNNGV. V was pared by 5 bases and J by 6 bases, with 8 bases of the junction left unmatched. This CDR3 has 15 residues. The CDR3 nucleotides read TGTGCCAGCAGCCGAAGCGGGAGAGGTGCCGGGGAGCTGTTTTTT. Translation: CASSRSGRGAGELFF.

V is TRBV7-8 and J is TRBJ2-1; TRBD2 aligns across 11 bases. The CDR3 consists of 18 residues. The germline gives CDR1 SGHVS, CDR2 FQNEAQ. J gave up 0 bases and V 3 bases, and 7 bases lay outside the gene matches. CDR3 in amino acids: CASSLTGTSGRSYNEQFF. For the CDR3, the DNA is TGTGCCAGCAGCTTGACCGGGACTAGCGGTCGCTCCTACAATGAGCAGTTCTTC. The complete variable domain, with remaining parts taken from reference TRBV7-8 and TRBJ2-1, reads GAGVSQSPRYKVAKRGQDVALRCDPISGHVSLFWYQQALGQGPEFLTYFQNEAQLDKSGLPSDRFFAERPEGSVSTLKIQRTQQEDSAVYLCASSLTGTSGRSYNEQFFGPGTRLTVL.

This chain's CDR3 is CASSAGPSPTYEQYF. In DNA form, the CDR3 reads TGTGCCAGCAGTGCGGGACCTTCTCCAACCTACGAGCAGTACTTC. The rearrangement joins TRBV28 to TRBJ2-7; the D gene is possibly TRBD2 (6 bases). CDR3 length: 15 residues. Trimming stripped 5 bases from V and 2 bases from J, with 16 bases between. Germline CDR1 MDHEN, CDR2 SYDVKM.

This clone appeared a single time. The rearrangement joins TRBV25-1 to TRBJ1-2, with D possibly matching TRBD1 (5 bases). The germline V gene encodes CDR1 MGHDK and CDR2 SYGVNS. CDR3 size: 13 residues. V lost 5 bases and J 4 bases, leaving 11 bases between the germline ends. CDR3 in DNA: TGTGCCAGCAGTAGCAGGGCTTTCTATGGCTACACCTTC. The encoded protein is CASSSRAFYGYTF.

V and J are TRBV10-3 and TRBJ2-2; 7 bases fit TRBD1. In germline, CDR1 is ENHRY, CDR2 SYGVKD. The CDR3 is 13 amino acids. V lost 7 bases and J lost 5; bases outside the gene matches: 4. DNA of the CDR3: TGTGCCATCAACCTACAGGGGACCGGGGAGCTGTTTTTT. Translated: CAINLQGTGELFF.

The chain has TRBV7-2 and TRBJ2-7, with a weak D call TRBD2 (6 bases). The CDR3 loop spans 15 amino acids. The V end was cut by 5 bases, the J end by 3 bases, with 17 bases between. CDR1 is SGHTA and CDR2 is FQGNSA in the germline V gene. Written as DNA, the CDR3 is TGTGCCAGCAGCCTAGGGAGTACCGGGAGCTACGAGCAGTACTTC. It codes for CASSLGSTGSYEQYF.

V usage is TRBV11-2 and J usage is TRBJ2-1; D gene ambiguous. V was pared by 4 bases and J by 8 bases, with 3 bases between. The germline CDR1 and CDR2 sequences are SGHAT and FQNNGV. The CDR3 is 10 residues long. The CDR3 coding sequence is TGTGCCAGCAGCTCTGATGAGCAGTTCTTC. Encoded protein: CASSSDEQFF.

This chain links TRBV6-1 with TRBJ2-7; unclear D gene. In germline, CDR1 is MNHNS, CDR2 SASEGT. The V end was cut by 2 bases, the J end by 3 bases, with 5 bases between. This CDR3 comprises 12 residues. As DNA, the CDR3 is TGTGCCAGCAGTGAATACAGCTACGAGCAGTACTTC. Amino acid sequence: CASSEYSYEQYF.